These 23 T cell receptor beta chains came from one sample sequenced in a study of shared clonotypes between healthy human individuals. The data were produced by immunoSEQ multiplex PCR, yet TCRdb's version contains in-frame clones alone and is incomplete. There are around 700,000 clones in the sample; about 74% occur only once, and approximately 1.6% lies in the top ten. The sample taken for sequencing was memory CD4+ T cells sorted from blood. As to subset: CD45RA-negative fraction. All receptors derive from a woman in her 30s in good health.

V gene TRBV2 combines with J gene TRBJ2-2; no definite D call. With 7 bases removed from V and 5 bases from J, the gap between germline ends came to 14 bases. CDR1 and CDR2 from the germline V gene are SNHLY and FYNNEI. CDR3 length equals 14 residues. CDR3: CASMGDGGTGELFF. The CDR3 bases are TGTGCCAGCATGGGCGACGGTGGAACCGGGGAGCTGTTTTTT.

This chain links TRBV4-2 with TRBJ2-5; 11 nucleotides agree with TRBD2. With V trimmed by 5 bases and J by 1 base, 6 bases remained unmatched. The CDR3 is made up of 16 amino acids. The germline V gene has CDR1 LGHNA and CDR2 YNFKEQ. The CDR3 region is CASSFRTSGSQETQYF. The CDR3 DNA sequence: TGTGCCAGCAGCTTCCGGACTAGCGGGTCCCAAGAGACCCAGTACTTC.

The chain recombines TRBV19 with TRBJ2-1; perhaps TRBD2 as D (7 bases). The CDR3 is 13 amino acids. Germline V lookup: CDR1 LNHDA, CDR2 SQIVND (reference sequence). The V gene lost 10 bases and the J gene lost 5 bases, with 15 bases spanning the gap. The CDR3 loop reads CATSRGANNEQFF. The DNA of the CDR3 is TGTGCCACCTCCCGGGGGGCCAACAATGAGCAGTTCTTC.

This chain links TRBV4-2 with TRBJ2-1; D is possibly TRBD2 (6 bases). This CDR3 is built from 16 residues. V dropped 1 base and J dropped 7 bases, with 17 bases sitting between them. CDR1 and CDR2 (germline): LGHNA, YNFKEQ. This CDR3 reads CASSQAGGWLGNEQFF. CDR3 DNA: TGTGCCAGCAGCCAAGCCGGGGGTTGGTTGGGTAATGAGCAGTTCTTC.

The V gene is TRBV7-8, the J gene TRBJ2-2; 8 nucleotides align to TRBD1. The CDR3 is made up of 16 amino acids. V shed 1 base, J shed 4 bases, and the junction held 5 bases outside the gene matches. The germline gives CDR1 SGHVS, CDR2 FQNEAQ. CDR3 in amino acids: CASSLGTGPSTGELFF. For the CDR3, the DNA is TGTGCCAGCAGCTTAGGGACAGGGCCGAGCACCGGGGAGCTGTTTTTT. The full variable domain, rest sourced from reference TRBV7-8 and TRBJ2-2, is GAGVSQSPRYKVAKRGQDVALRCDPISGHVSLFWYQQALGQGPEFLTYFQNEAQLDKSGLPSDRFFAERPEGSVSTLKIQRTQQEDSAVYLCASSLGTGPSTGELFFGEGSRLTVL.

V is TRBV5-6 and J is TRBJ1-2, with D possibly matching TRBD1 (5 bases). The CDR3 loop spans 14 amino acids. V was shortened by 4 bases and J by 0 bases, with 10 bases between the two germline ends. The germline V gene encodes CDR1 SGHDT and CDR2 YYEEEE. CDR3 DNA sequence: TGTGCCAGCAGCCTGGGACGGACTAACTATGGCTACACCTTC. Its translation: CASSLGRTNYGYTF.

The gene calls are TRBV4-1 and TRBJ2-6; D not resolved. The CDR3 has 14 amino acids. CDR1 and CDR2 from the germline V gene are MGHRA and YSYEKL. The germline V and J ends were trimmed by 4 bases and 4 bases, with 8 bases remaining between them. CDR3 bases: TGCGCCAGCAGCCGAGAACCGGGGGCCAACGTCCTGACTTTC. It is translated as CASSREPGANVLTF.

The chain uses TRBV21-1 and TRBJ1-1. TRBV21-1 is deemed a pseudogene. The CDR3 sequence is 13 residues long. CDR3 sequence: CASSKKEGVEAFF. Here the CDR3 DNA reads TGTGCCAGCAGCAAGAAAGAGGGAGTTGAAGCTTTCTTT.

CDR3 loop: CASSAGSDYGYTF. In DNA form, the CDR3 reads TGTGCCAGCAGTGCGGGGTCCGACTATGGCTACACCTTC. The V and J genes are TRBV28 and TRBJ1-2; D is unresolved. The CDR3 is made up of 13 amino acids. Per germline, CDR1 MDHEN and CDR2 SYDVKM. The ends were cut back, 5 bases at V and 3 bases at J, with 10 bases in the middle.

CDR3 in amino acids: CASSLGQGALGETQYF. The CDR3 DNA follows: TGTGCCAGCAGCTTAGGACAGGGGGCGCTGGGGGAGACCCAGTACTTC. V gene TRBV7-9 combines with J gene TRBJ2-5; 10 bases map to TRBD1. CDR1 and CDR2 from the germline V gene are SEHNR and FQNEAQ (reference sequence). This CDR3 spans 16 amino acids. V gave up 1 base and J gave up 5 bases; unmatched junction bases: 7. Complete variable domain (other parts from reference TRBV7-9 and TRBJ2-5): DTGVSQNPRHKITKRGQNVTFRCDPISEHNRLYWYRQTLGQGPEFLTYFQNEAQLEKSRLLSDRFSAERPKGSFSTLEIQRTEQGDSAMYLCASSLGQGALGETQYFGPGTRLLVL.

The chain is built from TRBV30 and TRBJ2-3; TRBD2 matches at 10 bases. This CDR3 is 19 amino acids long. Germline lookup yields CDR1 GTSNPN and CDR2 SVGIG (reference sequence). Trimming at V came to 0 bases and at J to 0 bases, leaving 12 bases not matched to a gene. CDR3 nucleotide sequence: TGTGCCTGGAGTGTACCTAGCGGGAGTTGGGGTACTAGCACAGATACGCAGTATTTT. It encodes CAWSVPSGSWGTSTDTQYF.

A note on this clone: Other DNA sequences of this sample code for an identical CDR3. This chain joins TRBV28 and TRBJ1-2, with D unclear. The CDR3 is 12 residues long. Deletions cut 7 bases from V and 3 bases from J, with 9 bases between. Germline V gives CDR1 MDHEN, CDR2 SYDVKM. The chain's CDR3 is CASTRRDYGYTF. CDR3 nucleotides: TGTGCCAGCACTCGGCGGGACTATGGCTACACCTTC.

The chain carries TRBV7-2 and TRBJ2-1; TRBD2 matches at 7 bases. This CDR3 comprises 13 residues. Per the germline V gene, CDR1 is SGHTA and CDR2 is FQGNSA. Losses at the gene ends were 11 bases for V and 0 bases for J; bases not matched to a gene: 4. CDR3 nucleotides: TGTGCCCTAGCGGTACTCTCCTACAATGAGCAGTTCTTC. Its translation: CALAVLSYNEQFF.

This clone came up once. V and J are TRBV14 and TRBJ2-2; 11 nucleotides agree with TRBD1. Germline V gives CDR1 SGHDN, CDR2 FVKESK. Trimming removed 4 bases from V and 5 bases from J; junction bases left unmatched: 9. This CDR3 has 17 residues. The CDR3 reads CASSLTPGQGGTGELFF. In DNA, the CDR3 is TGTGCCAGCAGCCTTACGCCGGGACAGGGGGGAACCGGGGAGCTGTTTTTT.

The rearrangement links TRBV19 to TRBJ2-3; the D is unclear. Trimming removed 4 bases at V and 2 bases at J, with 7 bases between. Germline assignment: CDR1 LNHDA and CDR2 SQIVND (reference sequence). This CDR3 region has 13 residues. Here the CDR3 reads CASSTLHTDTQYF. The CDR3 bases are TGTGCCAGTAGTACCCTTCACACAGATACGCAGTATTTT.

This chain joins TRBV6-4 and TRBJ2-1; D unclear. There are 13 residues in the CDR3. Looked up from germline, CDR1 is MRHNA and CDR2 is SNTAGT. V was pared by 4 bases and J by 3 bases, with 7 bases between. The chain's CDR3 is CASSVNSYNEQFF. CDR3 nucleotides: TGTGCCAGCAGTGTGAATAGCTACAATGAGCAGTTCTTC.

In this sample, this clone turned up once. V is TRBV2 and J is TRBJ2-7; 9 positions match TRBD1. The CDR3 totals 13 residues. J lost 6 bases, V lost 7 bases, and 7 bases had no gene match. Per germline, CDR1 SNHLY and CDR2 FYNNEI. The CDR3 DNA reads TGTGCCAGCACCGGACAGGGGTATGGCGAGCAGTACTTC. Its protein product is CASTGQGYGEQYF.

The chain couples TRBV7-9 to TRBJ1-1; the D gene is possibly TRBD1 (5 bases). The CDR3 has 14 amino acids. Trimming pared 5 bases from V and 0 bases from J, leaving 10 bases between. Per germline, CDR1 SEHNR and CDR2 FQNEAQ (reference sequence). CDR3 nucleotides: TGTGCCAGCAGCGGCAGGGTGGTGAACACTGAAGCTTTCTTT. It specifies CASSGRVVNTEAFF.

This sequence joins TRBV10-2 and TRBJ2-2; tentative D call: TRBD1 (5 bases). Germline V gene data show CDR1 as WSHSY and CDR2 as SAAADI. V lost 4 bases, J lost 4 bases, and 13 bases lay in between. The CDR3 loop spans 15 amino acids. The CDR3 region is CASSGGQLFTGELFF. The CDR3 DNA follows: TGCGCCAGCAGTGGGGGCCAGCTATTCACCGGGGAGCTGTTTTTT.

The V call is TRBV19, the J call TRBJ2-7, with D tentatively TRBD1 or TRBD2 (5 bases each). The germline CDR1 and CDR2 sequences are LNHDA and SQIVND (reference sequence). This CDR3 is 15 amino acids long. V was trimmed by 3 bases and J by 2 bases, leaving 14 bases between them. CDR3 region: CASSILVGVPYEQYF. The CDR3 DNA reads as TGTGCCAGTAGTATCCTTGTGGGGGTCCCCTACGAGCAGTACTTC.

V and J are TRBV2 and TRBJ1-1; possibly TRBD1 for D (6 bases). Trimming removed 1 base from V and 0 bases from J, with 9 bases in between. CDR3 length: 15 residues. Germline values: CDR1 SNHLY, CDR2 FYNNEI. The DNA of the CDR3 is TGTGCCAGCAGTGAAGTTGGGACACTGAACACTGAAGCTTTCTTT. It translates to CASSEVGTLNTEAFF.

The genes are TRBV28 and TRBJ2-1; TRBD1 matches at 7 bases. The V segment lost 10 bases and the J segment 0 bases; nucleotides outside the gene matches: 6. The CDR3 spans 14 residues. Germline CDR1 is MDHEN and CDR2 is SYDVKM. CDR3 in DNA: TGTGCCACCCTACAGGGGTCCTCCTACAATGAGCAGTTCTTC. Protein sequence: CATLQGSSYNEQFF.

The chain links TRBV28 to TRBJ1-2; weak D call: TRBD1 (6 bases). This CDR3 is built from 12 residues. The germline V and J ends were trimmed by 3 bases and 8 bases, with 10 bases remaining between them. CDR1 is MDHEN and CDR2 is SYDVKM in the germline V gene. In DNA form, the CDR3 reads TGTGCCAGCAGTTTCAACAGGGAAGGCTACACCTTC. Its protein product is CASSFNREGYTF.